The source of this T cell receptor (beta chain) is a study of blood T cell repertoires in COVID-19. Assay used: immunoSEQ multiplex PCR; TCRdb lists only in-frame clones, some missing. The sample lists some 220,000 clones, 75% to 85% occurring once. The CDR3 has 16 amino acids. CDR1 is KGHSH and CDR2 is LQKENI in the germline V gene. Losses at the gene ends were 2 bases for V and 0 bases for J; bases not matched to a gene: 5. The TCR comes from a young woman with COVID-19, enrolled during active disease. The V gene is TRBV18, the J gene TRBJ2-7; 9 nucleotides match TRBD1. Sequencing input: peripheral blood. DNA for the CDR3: TGTGCCAGCTCACCAGGTGGGACAGGGTTCTCCTACGAGCAGTACTTC. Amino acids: CASSPGGTGFSYEQYF.